The 6 T cell receptor beta chains below come from one sample, sequenced in a study of CD8+CD57+ T cells in acquired aplastic anemia. Patients chosen for sequencing had shown CD8+CD57+ cell expansion by flow cytometry. Genomic DNA templated the TCR beta VDJ and CDR3 profiling. From the reads, TCRdb called clonotypes with MiXCR, one entry per CDR3 protein. The sample yields about 160,000 distinct CDR3 sequences, 40% to 55% seen once. The sequenced material came from sorted CD4+, CD8+, or CD8+CD57+ T cells (not recorded which) from PBMCs. Receptor source: a human donor with aplastic anemia.

This clonotype was recorded at least ten times. One end of the junction is discordant with germline, which a read error may explain. This sequence joins TRBV5-1 and TRBJ1-3; tentative D call: TRBD1 (6 bases). The CDR3 totals 14 residues. Germline V CDR1 and CDR2: SGHRS, YFSETQ. The CDR3 coding sequence is TGCGCCAGTAGCTTGGGTGGGGGCGAGAACACCATATATTTT. It translates to CASSLGGGENTIYF.

This chain joins TRBV12-3 or TRBV12-4 and TRBJ2-1; 8 bases are shared with TRBD2. V gave up 6 bases and J gave up 0 bases; unmatched junction bases: 4. This CDR3 contains 15 residues. CDR3 sequence: CASRAGTSSYNEQFF. As DNA, the CDR3 is TGTGCCAGCAGAGCCGGGACTAGCTCCTACAATGAGCAGTTCTTC.

The genes are TRBV9 and TRBJ1-3; 7 bases map to TRBD1. The germline CDR1 and CDR2 sequences are SGDLS and YYNGEE. V trimming: 3 bases; J trimming: 4 bases; junction bases outside the gene matches: 7. The CDR3 is 15 residues long. The CDR3, as DNA: TGTGCCAGCAGCGCCCCCGGGACAGTAGGAAACACCATATATTTT. It yields the protein CASSAPGTVGNTIYF.

As concerns this clonotype: This may be a read error, as it is one base from a much larger clone. The chain combines TRBV4-2 with TRBJ1-2, with unresolved D. Germline CDR1 reads LGHNA; CDR2 reads YNFKEQ. The CDR3 has 15 amino acids. Trimming left V 1 base short and J 4 bases short, with 13 bases between. CDR3 sequence: CASSQGGGPLYGYTF. The CDR3 coding sequence is TGTGCCAGCAGCCAAGGCGGCGGACCCCTCTATGGCTACACCTTC.

This clonotype was counted a few times. The V gene is TRBV15, the J gene TRBJ2-7, with 10 positions matching TRBD1. The CDR3 runs to 14 residues. Germline CDR1 LNHNV, CDR2 YYDKDF (reference sequence). V lost 3 bases and J lost 3; bases outside the gene matches: 2. CDR3 in amino acids: CATSRGDRGYEQYF. CDR3 coding DNA: TGTGCCACCAGCAGGGGGGACAGGGGCTACGAGCAGTACTTC.

This clonotype was picked up many times. The rearrangement uses TRBV9 and TRBJ1-5; tentative D call: TRBD1 (6 bases). Germline V gene sequence: CDR1 SGDLS, CDR2 YYNGEE. V lost 4 bases, J lost 5 bases, and 16 bases lay in between. The CDR3 has 15 residues. The chain's CDR3 is CASSPRGGADQPQHF. CDR3 DNA sequence: TGTGCCAGCAGCCCCCGTGGGGGGGCTGATCAGCCCCAGCATTTT.